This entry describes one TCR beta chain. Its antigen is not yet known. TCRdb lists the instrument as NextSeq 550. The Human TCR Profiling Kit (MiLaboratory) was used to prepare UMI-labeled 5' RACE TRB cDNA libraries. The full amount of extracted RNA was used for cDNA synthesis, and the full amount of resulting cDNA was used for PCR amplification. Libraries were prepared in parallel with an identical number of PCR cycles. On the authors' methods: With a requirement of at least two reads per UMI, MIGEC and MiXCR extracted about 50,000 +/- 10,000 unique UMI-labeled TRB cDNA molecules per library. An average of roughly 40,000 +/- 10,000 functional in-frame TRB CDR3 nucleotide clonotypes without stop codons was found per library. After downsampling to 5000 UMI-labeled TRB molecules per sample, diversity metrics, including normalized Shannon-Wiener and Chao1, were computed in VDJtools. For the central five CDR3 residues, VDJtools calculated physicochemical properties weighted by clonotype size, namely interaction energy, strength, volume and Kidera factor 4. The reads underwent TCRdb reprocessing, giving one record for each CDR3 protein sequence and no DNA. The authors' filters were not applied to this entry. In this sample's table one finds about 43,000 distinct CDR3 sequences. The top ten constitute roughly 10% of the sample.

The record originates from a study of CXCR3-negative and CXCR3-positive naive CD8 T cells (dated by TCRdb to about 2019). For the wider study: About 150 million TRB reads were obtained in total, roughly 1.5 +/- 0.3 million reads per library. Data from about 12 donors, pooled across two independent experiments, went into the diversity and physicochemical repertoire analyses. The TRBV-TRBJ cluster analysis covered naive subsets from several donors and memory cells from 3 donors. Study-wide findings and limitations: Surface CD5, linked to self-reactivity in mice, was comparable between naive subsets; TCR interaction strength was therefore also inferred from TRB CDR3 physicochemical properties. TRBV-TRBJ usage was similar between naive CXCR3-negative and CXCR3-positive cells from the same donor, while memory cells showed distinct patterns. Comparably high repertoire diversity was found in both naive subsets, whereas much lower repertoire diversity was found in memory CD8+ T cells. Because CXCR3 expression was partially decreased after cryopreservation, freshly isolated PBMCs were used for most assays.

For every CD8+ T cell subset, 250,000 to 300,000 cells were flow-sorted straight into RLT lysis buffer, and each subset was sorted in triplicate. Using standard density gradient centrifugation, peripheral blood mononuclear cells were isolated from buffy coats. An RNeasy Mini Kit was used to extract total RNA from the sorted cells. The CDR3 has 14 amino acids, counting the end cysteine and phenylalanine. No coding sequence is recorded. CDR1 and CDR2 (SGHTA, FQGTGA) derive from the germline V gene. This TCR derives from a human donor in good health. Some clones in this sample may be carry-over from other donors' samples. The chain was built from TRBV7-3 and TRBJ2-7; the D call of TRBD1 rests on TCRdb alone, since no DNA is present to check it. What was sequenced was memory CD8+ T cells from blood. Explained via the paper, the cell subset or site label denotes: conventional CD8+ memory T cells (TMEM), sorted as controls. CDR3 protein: CASTRGQGTYEQYF.